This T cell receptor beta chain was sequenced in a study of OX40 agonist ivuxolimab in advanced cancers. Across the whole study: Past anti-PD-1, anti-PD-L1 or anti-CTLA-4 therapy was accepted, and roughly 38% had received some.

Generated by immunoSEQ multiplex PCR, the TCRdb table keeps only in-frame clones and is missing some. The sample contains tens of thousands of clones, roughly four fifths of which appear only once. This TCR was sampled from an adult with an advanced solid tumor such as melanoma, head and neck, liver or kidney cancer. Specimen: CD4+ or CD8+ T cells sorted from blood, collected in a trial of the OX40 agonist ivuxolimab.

For the CDR3, the DNA is TGCGCCAGCAGCCTTGAACATCAGGGGATCAGCACCGGGGAGCTGTTTTTT. Its protein is CASSLEHQGISTGELFF. V gene TRBV4-1 combines with J gene TRBJ2-2; D is possibly TRBD1 (6 bases). Germline CDR1 MGHRA, CDR2 YSYEKL. CDR3 length: 17 amino acids. Trimming left V 4 bases short and J 4 bases short, with 19 bases between.